The sequence of this T cell receptor beta chain was determined in a study of cytomegalovirus exposure and HLA in healthy donors. About the research overall: Both the 120 validation repertoires and the 666 first-cohort repertoires used the same platform, as reported by a later analysis.

This CDR3 has 17 amino acids. V was pared by 1 base and J by 12 bases, with 15 bases of the junction left unmatched. The germline gives CDR1 SGHTA, CDR2 FQGNSA. Findings and caveats of the study: The tendency of first-cohort TCR clusters to co-occur in the roughly 120 validation repertoires was the finding of a later analysis. Generally TCR sequences proved uncommon, though certain public TCRs appeared in numerous donors. Researchers catalogued roughly 150 TCR beta chains as cytomegalovirus-associated.

Repertoires were generated with immunoSEQ multiplex PCR, while TCRdb's copy carries only in-frame clones and drops some. The sample has 250,000 to 400,000 clones, 88% seen once. On this clone itself: Its antigen is as yet unknown.

The source is a young man in good health and CMV-seronegative. Material for sequencing was PBMCs. The chain recombines TRBV7-2 with TRBJ2-1, with TRBD2 identical over 10 bases. The CDR3 region has the DNA TGTGCCAGCAGCTTAGGGGTTTCCGGACTAGCGGCTCGGATGCAGTTCTTC. It specifies CASSLGVSGLAARMQFF. Together with reference TRBV7-2 and TRBJ2-1, the CDR3 gives the full variable domain: GAGVSQSPSNKVTEKGKDVELRCDPISGHTALYWYRQSLGQGLEFLIYFQGNSAPDKSGLPSDRFSAERTGGSVSTLTIQRTQQEDSAVYLCASSLGVSGLAARMQFFGPGTRLTVL.